The 11 T cell receptor beta chains below were found in one sample sequenced in a study of post-analysis software for immune sequencing data. Study-wide findings and caveats: When patients were compared with controls, 4 or 5 TRBV segments were more frequent, TRBV5-6, TRBV5-1 and TRBV20-1 among them.

TCR beta cDNA libraries included unique molecular identifiers. TCRdb re-called the PCR reads with MiXCR, one entry per CDR3 protein. Of roughly 730,000 distinct CDR3 sequences in the sample, roughly 27% were seen once. Their target antigens are unknown. Sequencing was carried out using blood. The receptors shown here come from a girl under 18 with multiple sclerosis.

This clonotype was detected only a few times. The chain has TRBV29-1 and TRBJ2-6, with D hard to call. CDR1 and CDR2 from the germline V gene are SQVTM and ANQGSEA. This CDR3 has 14 residues. The V end was cut by 4 bases, the J end by 2 bases, with 9 bases between. Here the CDR3 reads CSVVLDPGANVLTF. The CDR3 coding sequence is TGCAGCGTTGTACTGGACCCTGGGGCCAACGTCCTGACTTTC.

Worth noting for this clonotype: The conserved final phenylalanine or tryptophan is absent from the CDR3, which likely points to a read error. The chain carries TRBV2 and TRBJ2-1; 11 bases map to TRBD1. The J segment lost 5 bases and the V segment lost 5 bases, leaving 2 bases of the junction unmatched. Per the germline V gene, CDR1 is SNHLY and CDR2 is FYNNEI. The CDR3 sequence is 14 residues long. The CDR3 reads CASSRDRGDNEQFL. DNA of the CDR3: TGTGCCAGCAGTCGGGACAGGGGGGACAATGAGCAGTTCTTA.

A few counts support this clonotype. This chain's CDR3 is CASSYSARNTEAFF. CDR3 coding DNA: TGTGCCAGCAGTTACTCGGCGAGGAACACTGAAGCTTTCTTT. The chain employs TRBV6-2 or TRBV6-3 and TRBJ1-1; D is ambiguous. This CDR3 comprises 14 residues. V dropped 0 bases and J dropped 1 base, with 6 bases sitting between them. In germline, CDR1 is MNHEY, CDR2 SVGEGT.

A few counts support this clonotype. V and J are TRBV27 and TRBJ2-5; 8 nucleotides match TRBD1. J lost 4 bases, V lost 7 bases, and 2 bases had no gene match. Germline V gene sequence: CDR1 MNHEY, CDR2 SMNVEV (reference sequence). This CDR3 is built from 12 residues. The DNA of the CDR3 is TGTGCCAGCAAGGACAGGGTAGAGACCCAGTACTTC. The encoded protein is CASKDRVETQYF.

The CDR3 spells CASSSGYGSYNEQFF. The CDR3 region has the DNA TGTGCCAGCAGCTCAGGATATGGCTCCTACAATGAGCAGTTCTTC. This chain uses TRBV11-2 with TRBJ2-1; D not resolved. CDR1 and CDR2 from the germline V gene are SGHAT and FQNNGV. V lost 4 bases, J lost 0 bases, and 10 bases lay in between. The CDR3 has 15 amino acids. Drawing the rest from reference TRBV11-2 and TRBJ2-1, the complete variable domain is EAGVAQSPRYKIIEKRQSVAFWCNPISGHATLYWYQQILGQGPKLLIQFQNNGVVDDSQLPKDRFSAERLKGVDSTLKIQPAKLEDSAVYLCASSSGYGSYNEQFFGPGTRLTVL.

The chain combines TRBV20-1 with TRBJ2-3, with D maybe TRBD2 (7 bases). Trimming removed 5 bases from V and 4 bases from J, with 16 bases in between. The CDR3 length is 14 residues. CDR1 is DFQATT and CDR2 is SNEGSKA in the germline V gene (reference sequence). In DNA form, the CDR3 reads TGCAGTGCTGGAAGGGGGGGATCCGCAGATACGCAGTATTTT. Its protein is CSAGRGGSADTQYF.

This clonotype has just a few counts. The chain carries TRBV20-1 and TRBJ2-3; unclear D gene. Deletions cut 4 bases from V and 1 base from J, with 6 bases between. Per the germline V gene, CDR1 is DFQATT and CDR2 is SNEGSKA (reference sequence). CDR3 length: 12 amino acids. Here the CDR3 reads CSAIIRTDTQYF. CDR3 nucleotides: TGCAGTGCTATAATCCGCACAGATACGCAGTATTTT.

The CDR3 region has the DNA TGTGCCAGCAGTCCCCCCGGCAGACGAAACACCGGGGAGCTGTTTTTT. This gives the protein CASSPPGRRNTGELFF. This chain joins TRBV12-3 or TRBV12-4 and TRBJ2-2; no clear D. The CDR3 length is 16 residues. V was shortened by 5 bases and J by 2 bases, with 15 bases between the two germline ends.

This clonotype was observed a few times. The rearrangement links TRBV9 to TRBJ2-6; 7 bases agree with TRBD1. J lost 0 bases, V lost 4 bases, and 10 bases had no gene match. Germline V gives CDR1 SGDLS, CDR2 YYNGEE. CDR3 length: 18 amino acids. The CDR3 DNA reads TGTGCCAGCAGCTGGCATGGACAGGTGGGCTCTGGGGCCAACGTCCTGACTTTC. Its translation: CASSWHGQVGSGANVLTF.

This clonotype was detected only a few times. This sequence joins TRBV6-5 and TRBJ1-1; possibly TRBD1 for D (5 bases). The CDR3 extends over 16 amino acids. V lost 2 bases, J lost 1 base, and 14 bases lay in between. The germline CDR1 and CDR2 sequences are MNHEY and SVGAGI. The chain's CDR3 is CASSYLPGPPNTEAFF. For the CDR3, the DNA is TGTGCCAGCAGTTACCTGCCGGGACCCCCGAACACTGAAGCTTTCTTT.

The V call is TRBV3-1, the J call TRBJ2-6, with D unresolved. CDR1 and CDR2 (germline): LGHDT, YNNKEL (reference sequence). Between the trimmed V and J ends, which lost 2 bases and 0 bases, there was a span of 5 bases. The CDR3 sequence is 15 residues long. CDR3 protein: CASSQTNSGANVLTF. CDR3 nucleotides: TGTGCCAGCAGCCAAACGAACTCTGGGGCCAACGTCCTGACTTTC.